The present entry profiles one TCR beta chain with its context. Antigen unknown. This record comes from a study of T cell responses to AZD1222 COVID-19 vaccine. Findings and caveats of the study: Mostly white British, mostly female donors; authors suggested clonal diversity may be underestimated.

The method was immunoSEQ multiplex PCR; TCRdb's version includes in-frame clones alone and lacks a portion of them. The sample includes 150,000 to 200,000 clones, around 90% of them seen just once. The CDR3 loop spans 14 amino acids. The germline V gene has CDR1 ENHRY and CDR2 SYGVKD. V lost 4 bases and J 5 bases, leaving 11 bases between the germline ends. The sample here was peripheral blood, taken 28 days after the second AZD1222 dose. This receptor was identified in an adult who received the AZD1222 COVID-19 vaccine. This chain connects TRBV10-3 to TRBJ1-4, with TRBD1 as a possible D gene (5 bases). DNA for the CDR3: TGTGCCATCAGTGCCGCGGGGCAAAATGAAAAACTGTTTTTT. It encodes CAISAAGQNEKLFF.